The clone carrying this TCR beta chain was seen more than once but under ten times. Libraries were prepared by immunoSEQ multiplex PCR; TCRdb keeps only in-frame clonotypes and omits some of them. The top ten clones hold around 64% of a sample with roughly 38,000 clones, 86% of them seen once. These data are taken from a study of blood T cell repertoires in COVID-19. V shed 6 bases and J 1 base; nucleotides not matched to a gene: 5. Germline CDR1 and CDR2: MDHEN and SYDVKM. The CDR3 consists of 15 residues. The sample was peripheral blood. The chain employs TRBV28 and TRBJ1-5; 8 nucleotides agree with TRBD1. The TCR sequence derives from a man aged 65-85 years with acute or convalescent COVID-19. DNA for the CDR3: TGTGCCAGCAGCCAGGGACAGGACAGCAATCAGCCCCAGCATTTT. This gives the protein CASSQGQDSNQPQHF.